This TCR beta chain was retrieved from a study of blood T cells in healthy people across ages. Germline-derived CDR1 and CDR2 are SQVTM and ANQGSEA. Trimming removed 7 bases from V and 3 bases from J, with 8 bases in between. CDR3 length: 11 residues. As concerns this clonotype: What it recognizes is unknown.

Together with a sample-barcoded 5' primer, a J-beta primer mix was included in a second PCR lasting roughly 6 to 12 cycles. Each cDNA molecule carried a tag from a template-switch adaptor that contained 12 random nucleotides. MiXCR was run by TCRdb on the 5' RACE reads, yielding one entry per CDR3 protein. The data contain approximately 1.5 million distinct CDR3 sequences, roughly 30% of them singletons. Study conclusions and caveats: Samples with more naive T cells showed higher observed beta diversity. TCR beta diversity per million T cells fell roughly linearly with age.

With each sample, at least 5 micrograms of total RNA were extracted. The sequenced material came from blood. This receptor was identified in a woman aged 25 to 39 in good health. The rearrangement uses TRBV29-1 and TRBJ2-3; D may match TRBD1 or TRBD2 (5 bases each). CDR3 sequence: CSGGETDTQYF. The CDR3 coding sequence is TGCAGCGGAGGGGAGACAGATACGCAGTATTTT.